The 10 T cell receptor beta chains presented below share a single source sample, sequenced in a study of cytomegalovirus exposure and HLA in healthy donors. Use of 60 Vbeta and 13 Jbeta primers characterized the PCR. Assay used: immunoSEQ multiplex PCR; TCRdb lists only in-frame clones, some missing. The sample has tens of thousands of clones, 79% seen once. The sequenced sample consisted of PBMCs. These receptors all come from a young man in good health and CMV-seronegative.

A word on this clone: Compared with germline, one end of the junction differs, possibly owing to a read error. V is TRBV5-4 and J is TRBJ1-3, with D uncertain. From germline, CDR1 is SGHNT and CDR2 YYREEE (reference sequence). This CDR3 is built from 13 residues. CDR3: CASSLGVGDTIYF. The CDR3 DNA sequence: TGTGCCAGCAGCTTGGGCGTTGGAGACACCATATATTTT.

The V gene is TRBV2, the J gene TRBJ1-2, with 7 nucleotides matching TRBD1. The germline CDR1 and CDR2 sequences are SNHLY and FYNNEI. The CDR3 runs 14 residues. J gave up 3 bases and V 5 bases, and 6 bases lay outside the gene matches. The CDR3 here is CASSRRQGYYGYTF. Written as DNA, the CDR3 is TGTGCCAGCAGTCGTAGACAGGGTTACTATGGCTACACCTTC. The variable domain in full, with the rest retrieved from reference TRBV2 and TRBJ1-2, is EPEVTQTPSHQVTQMGQEVILRCVPISNHLYFYWYRQILGQKVEFLVSFYNNEISEKSEIFDDQFSVERPDGSNFTLKIRSTKLEDSAMYFCASSRRQGYYGYTFGSGTRLTVV.

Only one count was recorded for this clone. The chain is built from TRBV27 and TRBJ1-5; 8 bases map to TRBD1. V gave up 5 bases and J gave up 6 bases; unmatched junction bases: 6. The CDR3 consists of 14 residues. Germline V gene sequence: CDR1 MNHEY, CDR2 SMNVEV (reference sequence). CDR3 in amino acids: CASSISRGLQPQHF. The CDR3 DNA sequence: TGTGCCAGCAGTATCAGCAGGGGGCTTCAGCCCCAGCATTTT.

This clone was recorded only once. The CDR3 sequence: CASSRELWDQPQHF. The CDR3 region has the DNA TGTGCCAGCAGTAGGGAGCTCTGGGATCAGCCCCAGCATTTT. This chain joins TRBV28 and TRBJ1-5; D is ambiguous. Germline V gives CDR1 MDHEN, CDR2 SYDVKM. Trimming stripped 5 bases from V and 5 bases from J, with 13 bases between. CDR3 size: 14 residues.

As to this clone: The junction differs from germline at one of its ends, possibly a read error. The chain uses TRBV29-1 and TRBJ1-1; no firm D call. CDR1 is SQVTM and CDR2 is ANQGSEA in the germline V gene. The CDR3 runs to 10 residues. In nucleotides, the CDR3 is TGCAGCGTTGCTATAACGGGGTTAATCTTT. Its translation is CSVAITGLIF.

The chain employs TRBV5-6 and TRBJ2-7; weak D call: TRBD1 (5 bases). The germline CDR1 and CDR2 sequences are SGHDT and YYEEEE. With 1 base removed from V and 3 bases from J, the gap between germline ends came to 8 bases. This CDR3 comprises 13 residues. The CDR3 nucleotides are TGTGCCAGCAGCTTGAGGGGTTACTACGAGCAGTACTTC. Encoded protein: CASSLRGYYEQYF.

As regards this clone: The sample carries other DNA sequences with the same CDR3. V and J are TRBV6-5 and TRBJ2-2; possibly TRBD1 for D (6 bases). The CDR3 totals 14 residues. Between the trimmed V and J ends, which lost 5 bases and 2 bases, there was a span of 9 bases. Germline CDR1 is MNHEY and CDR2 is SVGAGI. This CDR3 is CASSRTANTGELFF. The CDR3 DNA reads TGTGCCAGCAGTCGGACAGCCAACACCGGGGAGCTGTTTTTT.

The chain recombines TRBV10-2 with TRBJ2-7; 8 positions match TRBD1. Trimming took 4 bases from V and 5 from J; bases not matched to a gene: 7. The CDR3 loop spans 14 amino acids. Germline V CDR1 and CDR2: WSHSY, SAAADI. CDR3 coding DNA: TGCGCCAGCAGTGCCCCGGGACAGGCAAACGAGCAGTACTTC. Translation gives CASSAPGQANEQYF.

Here the CDR3 reads CASSLNQVNTEAFF. The CDR3 DNA reads as TGTGCCAGCAGCCTAAACCAGGTGAACACTGAAGCTTTCTTT. The chain links TRBV5-6 to TRBJ1-1, with D hard to call. V lost 4 bases and J lost 0, with 10 bases in between. This CDR3 has 14 residues. Germline V CDR1 and CDR2: SGHDT, YYEEEE.

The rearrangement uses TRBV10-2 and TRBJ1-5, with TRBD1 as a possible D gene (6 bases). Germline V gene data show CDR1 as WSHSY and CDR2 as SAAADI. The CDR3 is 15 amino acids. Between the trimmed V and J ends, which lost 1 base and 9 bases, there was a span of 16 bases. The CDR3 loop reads CASSEWGGLRGPQHF. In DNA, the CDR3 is TGCGCCAGCAGTGAGTGGGGGGGCCTTAGGGGGCCCCAGCATTTT.